This section outlines one T cell receptor (beta chain) sequence together with its context. The antigen it recognizes is unknown. Nothing much larger sits one base from this clone, and base qualities are not available. These data come from a study of T-cell memory formation after mild COVID-19 (dated by TCRdb to the early 2020s). Broadly, across the study: TCR sequence clusters from the two donors were found to be largely donor specific. T-cell clones expanding and contracting after mild COVID-19 in a couple of donors were tracked by longitudinal TCRalpha and TCRbeta repertoire sequencing. Two young, previously healthy adult volunteers, one female and one male, were included in the cohort.

The investigation overall reported the following: SARS-CoV-2 specificity was not confirmed for the second-wave clones peaking on day 37. Clones contracting from day 15 to 85 had balanced CD4/CD8 phenotypes, while a second wave expanding from day 15 to 37 was biased towards CD4+. Contracting CD4+ clones appeared mostly in the CM and EM memory subsets, whereas CD8+ clones were enriched in EMRA. Some responding clones were found in pre-infection memory, which suggests that pre-existing cross-reactive memory T cells took part in the SARS-CoV-2 response. Only a couple of mild cases were covered by the study, and larger cohorts that include severe cases with pre-infection samples were considered necessary.

Data came from an Illumina NovaSeq 6000. Using 5'RACE with constant-segment primers, TCRalpha and TCRbeta cDNA libraries were constructed, with sample barcodes and unique molecular identifiers added in the process. Trizol reagent was used to extract RNA from every sample. Libraries were amplified in two PCR steps, with a second sample barcode and Illumina TruSeq adapters added in the second step. The libraries were sequenced on an Illumina NovaSeq using 2 x 150 bp paired-end reads. The paper's processing steps were these. The reads were demultiplexed and collapsed into UMI-guided consensus sequences using migec v1.2.7. Using mixcr v2.1.11, UMI consensuses were aligned to TRA and TRB V and J templates and then assembled into clonotypes. Expanded or contracted clonotypes were those called significant by both edgeR and NoisET, with noise models trained on biological replicates. For edgeR calls, a false discovery rate-adjusted p below 0.01 and a log2 fold-change threshold of 1 were applied. As an exploratory analysis of dynamics, max-normalized trajectories of the 1000 most abundant clonotypes were examined by PCA with hierarchical clustering. Separately sequenced CD4+ and CD8+ repertoires were used to assign the CD4 or CD8 phenotype of responding clones. The public sequencing data were trimmed at Q25 with fastp and processed into clonotypes with MiXCR by TCRdb, which kept only in-frame beta chains. Each record represents a unique CDR3 protein, reported with the most common genes and DNA among its rows. These V and J calls derive from TCRdb rather than the authors' analysis. Within this sample are 450,000 to 650,000 distinct CDR3 sequences, with around 21% of them counted one time only. Of the sample, around 12% falls within the top ten clones.

PBMCs were isolated by Ficoll-Paque density gradient centrifugation. CDR1 and CDR2, per the germline V gene, are SGHDT and YYEEEE. Relative to germline, V is 7 bases shorter and J is 1 base shorter, with 14 bases between their ends. From its cysteine to its phenylalanine, the CDR3 spans 14 amino acids. Solely the CDR3 DNA is kept, with 42 bases framed from the first base. The receptor's source is an adult woman who had mild COVID-19 (a few samples of this study predate the infection). The sample titles of this study are shuffled in the database, so cell type and time point are left out; the donor was told from shared clones. This chain joins TRBV5-6 to TRBJ2-5; TRBD2 is a possible D gene, resting on 6 matching bases. The source material was PBMCs or a T cell subset sorted from them (not recorded which). DNA sequence: TGTGCCAGCTTGAAACGCGGGGTCCAAGAGACCCAGTACTTC. It is translated as CASLKRGVQETQYF.